This is a list of T cell receptor beta chains from one sample in a study of T cells in localized non-small cell lung cancer. This table comes from immunoSEQ multiplex PCR, and its TCRdb copy is limited to in-frame clones, with some not included. This sample has over 45,000 clones; around 86% occur once, and the top ten carry around 17%. This specimen consisted of PBMCs, obtained before any cancer treatment. The receptors come from a female donor with stage II lung adenocarcinoma. Both conserved end residues are part of each CDR3. The order of the fields is D gene, J gene, clone size, V gene, CDR3 protein, CDR3 DNA. D genes are given only for firm matches. Clone size appears in some rows only: once, few, many, or a class for an expanded clone.

TRBD1 TRBJ1-2 - TRBV25-1 CASSEFGTEYGYTF TGTGCCAGCAGTGAATTTGGGACAGAGTATGGCTACACCTTC
- TRBJ1-1 - TRBV10-2 CASSHRGGDTEAFF TGCGCCAGCAGTCATCGGGGGGGCGACACTGAAGCTTTCTTT
- TRBJ2-1 - TRBV7-9 CASSGPTGTRGQFF TGTGCCAGCAGCGGCCCAACGGGAACCCGTGGGCAGTTCTTC
TRBD1 TRBJ1-1 - TRBV5-1 CASSLYTLGTAEAFF TGCGCCAGCAGCCTGTATACGCTCGGGACAGCTGAAGCTTTCTTT
TRBD1 TRBJ1-1 - TRBV14 CASSPWDRDTEAFF TGTGCCAGCAGCCCTTGGGACAGGGATACTGAAGCTTTCTTT
- TRBJ1-1 once TRBV5-8 CASSVVGDRPNTEAFF TGTGCCAGCAGTGTGGTAGGTGACAGACCGAACACTGAAGCTTTCTTT
TRBD1 TRBJ1-1 - TRBV19 CASSMGQPKNTEAFF TGTGCCAGTAGTATGGGACAGCCGAAGAACACTGAAGCTTTCTTT
- TRBJ2-3 - TRBV11-2 CASSLLAHVWDTQYF TGTGCCAGCAGCTTACTGGCGCATGTGTGGGATACGCAGTATTTT
- TRBJ1-4 - TRBV27 CASRPGTSGEKLFF TGTGCCAGCAGACCCGGGACAAGTGGGGAAAAACTGTTTTTT
- TRBJ1-3 few TRBV9 CASSVGQGNTIYF TGTGCCAGCAGCGTCGGACAGGGAAACACCATATATTTT
TRBD1 TRBJ1-1 - TRBV19 CASSIRGPPEAFF TGTGCCAGTAGTATAAGGGGGCCGCCTGAAGCTTTCTTT
- TRBJ2-5 few TRBV6-6 CASSDPQTQGRETQYF TGTGCCAGCAGCGATCCACAGACCCAGGGGAGGGAGACCCAGTACTTC
TRBD2 TRBJ2-1 - TRBV7-7 CASSLGTSGPNEQFF TGTGCCAGCAGCTTAGGGACTAGCGGACCTAATGAGCAGTTCTTC
TRBD1 TRBJ2-5 - TRBV7-2 CASSRDQGAQYF TGTGCCAGCAGCCGTGACCAGGGGGCCCAGTACTTC
- TRBJ1-5 - TRBV19 CASSIRGIRGNQPQHF TGTGCCAGTAGTATCCGGGGGATACGGGGCAATCAGCCCCAGCATTTT
- TRBJ2-2 - TRBV19 CASGQNTGELFF TGTGCCAGTGGTCAAAACACCGGGGAGCTGTTTTTT
TRBD1 TRBJ1-5 - TRBV27 CASSPLQGIGQPQHF TGTGCCAGCAGCCCTTTACAGGGGATCGGTCAGCCCCAGCATTTT
- TRBJ1-6 - TRBV6-1 CASTARVGSDSPLHF TGTGCCAGCACTGCAAGGGTAGGGAGCGATTCACCCCTCCACTTT
TRBD1 TRBJ2-1 - TRBV19 CASSPDRVTRGEQFF TGTGCCAGTAGCCCCGACAGGGTCACAAGGGGTGAGCAGTTCTTC
- TRBJ2-7 - TRBV5-1 CASSLAPGTPSEQYF TGCGCCAGCAGCTTGGCCCCCGGGACACCCTCCGAGCAGTACTTC
- TRBJ1-2 - TRBV6-5 CASSYSGARDTGYTF TGTGCCAGCAGTTATTCGGGGGCGCGGGATACTGGCTACACCTTC
- TRBJ2-3 - TRBV5-1 CGLSTDTQYF TGTGGGCTTAGCACAGATACGCAGTATTTT
TRBD2 TRBJ2-5 - TRBV25-1 CASSVAGADREQYF TGTGCCAGCAGTGTAGCGGGGGCCGATAGGGAGCAGTACTTC
- TRBJ1-2 - TRBV19 CASGHYGYTF TGTGCCAGTGGGCACTATGGCTACACCTTC
- TRBJ1-2 - TRBV4-1 CASEGGYGYTF TGCGCCAGCGAAGGCGGCTATGGCTACACCTTC
TRBD1 TRBJ1-4 - TRBV6-5 CGTGNGEKLFF TGTGGGACAGGGAACGGCGAAAAACTGTTTTTT
TRBD1 TRBJ1-1 - TRBV19 CASSAGGQGNTEAFF TGTGCCAGTAGTGCCGGTGGACAGGGGAACACTGAAGCTTTCTTT
- TRBJ2-7 - TRBV6-1 CASSEGQGSSYEQYF TGTGCCAGCAGCGAAGGGCAAGGAAGCTCCTACGAGCAGTACTTC
- TRBJ1-1 - TRBV20-1 CSADQNTEAFF TGCAGTGCTGACCAGAACACTGAAGCTTTCTTT
- TRBJ1-5 - TRBV18 CASSPFALVGNQPQHF TGTGCCAGCTCACCATTTGCCCTGGTTGGCAATCAGCCCCAGCATTTT
- TRBJ1-2 - TRBV5-5 CASSFHDGYTF TGTGCCAGCAGCTTTCACGATGGCTACACCTTC
- TRBJ1-1 - TRBV6-6 CASRNGAKHTEAFF TGTGCCAGCAGGAACGGGGCGAAACACACTGAAGCTTTCTTT